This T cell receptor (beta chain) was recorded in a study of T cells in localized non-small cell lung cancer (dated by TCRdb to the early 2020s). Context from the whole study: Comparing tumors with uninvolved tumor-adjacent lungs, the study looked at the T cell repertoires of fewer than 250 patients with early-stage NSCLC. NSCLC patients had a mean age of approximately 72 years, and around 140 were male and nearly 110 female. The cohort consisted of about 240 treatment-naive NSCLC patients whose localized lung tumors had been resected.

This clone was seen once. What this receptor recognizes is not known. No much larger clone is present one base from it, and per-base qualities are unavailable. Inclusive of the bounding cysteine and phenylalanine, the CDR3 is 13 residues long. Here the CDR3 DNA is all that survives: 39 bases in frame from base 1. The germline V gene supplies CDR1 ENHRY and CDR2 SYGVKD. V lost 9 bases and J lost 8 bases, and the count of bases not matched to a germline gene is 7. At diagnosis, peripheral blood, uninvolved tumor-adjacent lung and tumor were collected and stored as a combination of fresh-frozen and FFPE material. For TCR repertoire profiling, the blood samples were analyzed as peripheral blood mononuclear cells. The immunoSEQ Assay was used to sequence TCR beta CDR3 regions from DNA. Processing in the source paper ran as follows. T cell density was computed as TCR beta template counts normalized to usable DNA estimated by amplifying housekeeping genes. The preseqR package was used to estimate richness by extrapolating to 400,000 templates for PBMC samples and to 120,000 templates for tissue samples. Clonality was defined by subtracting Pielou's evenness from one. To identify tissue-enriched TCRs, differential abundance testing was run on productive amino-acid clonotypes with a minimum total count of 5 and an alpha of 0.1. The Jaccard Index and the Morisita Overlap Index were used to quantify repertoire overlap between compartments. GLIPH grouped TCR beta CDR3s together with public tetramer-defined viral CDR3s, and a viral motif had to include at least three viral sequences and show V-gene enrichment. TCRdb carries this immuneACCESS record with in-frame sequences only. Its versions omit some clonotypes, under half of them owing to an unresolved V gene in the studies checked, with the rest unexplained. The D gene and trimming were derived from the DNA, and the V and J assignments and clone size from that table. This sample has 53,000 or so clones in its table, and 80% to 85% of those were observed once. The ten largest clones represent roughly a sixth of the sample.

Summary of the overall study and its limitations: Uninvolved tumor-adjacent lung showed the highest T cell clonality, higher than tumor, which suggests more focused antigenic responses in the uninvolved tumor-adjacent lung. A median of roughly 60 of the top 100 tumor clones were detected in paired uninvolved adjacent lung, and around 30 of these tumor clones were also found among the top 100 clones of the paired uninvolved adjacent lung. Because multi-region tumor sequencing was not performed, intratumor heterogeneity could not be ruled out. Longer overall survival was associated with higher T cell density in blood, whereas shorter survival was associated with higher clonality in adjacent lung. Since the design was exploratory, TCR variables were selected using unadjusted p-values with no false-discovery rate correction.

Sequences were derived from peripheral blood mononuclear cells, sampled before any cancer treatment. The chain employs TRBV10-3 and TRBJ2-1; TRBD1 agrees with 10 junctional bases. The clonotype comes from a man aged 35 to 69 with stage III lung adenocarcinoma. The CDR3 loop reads CAIESGTGDEQFF. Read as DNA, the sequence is TGTGCCATAGAGTCCGGGACAGGGGATGAGCAGTTCTTC.